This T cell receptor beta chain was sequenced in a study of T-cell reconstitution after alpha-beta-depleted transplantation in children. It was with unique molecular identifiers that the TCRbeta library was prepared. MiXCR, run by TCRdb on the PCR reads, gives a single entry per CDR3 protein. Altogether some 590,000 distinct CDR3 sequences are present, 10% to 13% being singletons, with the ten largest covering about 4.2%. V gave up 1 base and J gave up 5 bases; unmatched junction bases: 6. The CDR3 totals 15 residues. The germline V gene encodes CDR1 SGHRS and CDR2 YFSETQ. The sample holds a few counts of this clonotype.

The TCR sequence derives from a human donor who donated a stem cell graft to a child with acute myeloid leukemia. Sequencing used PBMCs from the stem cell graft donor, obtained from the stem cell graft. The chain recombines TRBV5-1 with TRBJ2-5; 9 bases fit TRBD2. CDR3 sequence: CASSLSSGRKETQYF. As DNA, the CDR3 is TGCGCCAGCAGCTTGAGTAGCGGGAGAAAGGAGACCCAGTACTTC.